This TCR beta chain was sequenced for a study of T cell responses to AZD1222 COVID-19 vaccine. CDR3 length: 13 amino acids. The V gene's germline CDR1 is SGHRS and CDR2 YFSETQ. Unmatched junction bases numbered 4, after V lost 4 bases and J lost 8 bases. Libraries were prepared by immunoSEQ multiplex PCR; TCRdb keeps only in-frame clonotypes and omits some of them. Here the sample spans under 150,000 clones, 70% to 90% being singletons. This clone appeared once. This sample comprised peripheral blood, obtained on day 0 of AZD1222 vaccination. The source of this sequence is an adult in good health. The chain combines TRBV5-1 with TRBJ1-4, with 8 nucleotides matching TRBD1. DNA of the CDR3: TGCGCCAGCAGCCCAGGGGGCAGGGAAAAACTGTTTTTT. It yields the protein CASSPGGREKLFF.